At least ten counts were recorded for the clone carrying this T cell receptor (beta chain). This record comes from a study of Graves' ophthalmopathy and Graves' hyperthyroidism. Amplification targeted the TCR beta CDR3 regions, with RNA transcripts as the source material. RT-PCR with HTBI primers came first, then second-round multiplex PCR. TCRdb reanalysed the multiplex PCR reads using MiXCR and keeps one entry per CDR3 protein. The table lists 350,000 to 450,000 distinct CDR3 sequences, around 20% of them singletons. The CDR3 contains 15 residues. The germline CDR1 and CDR2 sequences are SGHDN and FVKESK. Trimming removed 1 base at V and 0 bases at J, with 8 bases between. Clinical symptoms, serum thyroxine, TRAb, thyroid ultrasound and orbital computed tomography determined diagnosis.

Sequenced material: peripheral blood. The clonotype originates from a woman aged 18-29 years with Graves' ophthalmopathy. V is TRBV14 and J is TRBJ2-3, with unresolved D. CDR3 DNA sequence: TGTGCCAGCAGCCAAGGACGGTTTAGCACAGATACGCAGTATTTT. This gives the protein CASSQGRFSTDTQYF.